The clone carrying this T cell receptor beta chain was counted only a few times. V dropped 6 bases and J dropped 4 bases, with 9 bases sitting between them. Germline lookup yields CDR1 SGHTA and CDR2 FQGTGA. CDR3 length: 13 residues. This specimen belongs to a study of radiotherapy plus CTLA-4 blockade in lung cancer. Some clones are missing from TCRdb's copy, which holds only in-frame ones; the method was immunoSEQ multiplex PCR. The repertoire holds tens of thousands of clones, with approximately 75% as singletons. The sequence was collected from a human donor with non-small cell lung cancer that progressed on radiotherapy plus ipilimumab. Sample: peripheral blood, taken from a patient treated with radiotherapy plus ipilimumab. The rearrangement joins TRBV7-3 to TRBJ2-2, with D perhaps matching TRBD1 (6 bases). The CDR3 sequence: CASRGDTTGELFF. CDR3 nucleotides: TGTGCCAGCAGAGGGGACACCACCGGGGAGCTGTTTTTT.